The next 24 T cell receptor beta chains were all read from a single sample in a study of blood T cell repertoires in COVID-19. Sequencing was performed with immunoSEQ multiplex PCR; in TCRdb, only in-frame clones are kept and a portion is missing. The table records fewer than 300,000 clones, approximately 90% of them present only once. The sample comprised PBMCs or T cells enriched from blood (not recorded which). The receptors shown here come from a woman aged 25 to 45 who had recovered from COVID-19.

This clone was seen more than once but under ten times. The chain is built from TRBV7-3 and TRBJ2-1; TRBD1 is a possible D gene (6 bases). Germline V gene lookup returns CDR1 SGHTA and CDR2 FQGTGA. This CDR3 is built from 13 residues. Trimming left V 3 bases short and J 3 bases short, with 6 bases between. The CDR3 DNA reads as TGTGCCAGCAGCTTGGACAGCTACAATGAGCAGTTCTTC. Encoded protein: CASSLDSYNEQFF.

The chain recombines TRBV29-1 with TRBJ1-5, with 8 nucleotides matching TRBD1. Germline trimming cut 6 bases from V and 6 bases from J; bases unmatched to any gene: 7. In germline, CDR1 is SQVTM, CDR2 ANQGSEA. This CDR3 is 13 amino acids long. CDR3 loop: CSVGGQGGQPQHF. The DNA for the CDR3 is TGCAGCGTAGGCGGACAGGGAGGTCAGCCCCAGCATTTT. Full variable domain (outside the CDR3, taken from reference TRBV29-1 and TRBJ1-5): SAVISQKPSRDICQRGTSLTIQCQVDSQVTMMFWYRQQPGQSLTLIATANQGSEATYESGFVIDKFPISRPNLTFSTLTVSNMSPEDSSIYLCSVGGQGGQPQHFGDGTRLSIL.

This clone is a singleton in its sample. The V call is TRBV27, the J call TRBJ1-2, with D possibly matching TRBD1 (6 bases). Deletions cut 2 bases from V and 6 bases from J, with 13 bases between. CDR1 is MNHEY and CDR2 is SMNVEV in the germline V gene (reference sequence). The CDR3 spans 14 residues. As DNA, the CDR3 is TGTGCCAGCAGTTTAATCGCAGGGGTGGATGGCTACACCTTC. Amino acids: CASSLIAGVDGYTF.

This chain uses TRBV27 with TRBJ1-2; the D gene is possibly TRBD1 (6 bases). Germline loops: CDR1 MNHEY, CDR2 SMNVEV (reference sequence). V was pared by 3 bases and J by 8 bases, with 16 bases between. The CDR3 spans 14 residues. The CDR3 DNA reads TGTGCCAGCAGTTTCGGTGGACAGTCGTCCGGCTACACCTTC. Its protein is CASSFGGQSSGYTF.

The J gene is TRBJ2-7, the V gene TRBV24-1; a weak D match, TRBD1 (6 bases). Germline CDR1 and CDR2: KGHDR and SFDVKD. The V end lost 6 bases, the J end lost 1 base, and 15 bases lay between the germline ends. This CDR3 has 15 residues. The CDR3 DNA reads TGTGCCACCAGTTCCTCAGACAGGTGGTCCTACGAGCAGTACTTC. Translating gives CATSSSDRWSYEQYF.

The chain recombines TRBV9 with TRBJ2-7; 10 nucleotides align to TRBD2. The germline CDR1 and CDR2 sequences are SGDLS and YYNGEE. This CDR3 spans 14 amino acids. The junction had 4 bases not matched to a gene; V was cut back by 5 bases and J by 2 bases. The CDR3: CASSPAGGAYEQYF. The DNA of the CDR3 is TGTGCCAGCAGTCCAGCGGGAGGGGCCTACGAGCAGTACTTC.

The rearrangement joins TRBV18 to TRBJ1-5; TRBD1 is a possible D gene (6 bases). Trimming took off 0 bases at V and 2 bases at J, with 11 bases between the two ends. Germline V lookup: CDR1 KGHSH, CDR2 LQKENI. The CDR3 extends over 16 amino acids. The CDR3 bases are TGTGCCAGCTCACCACCCAACAGGGTGGGCAATCAGCCCCAGCATTTT. Translating it yields CASSPPNRVGNQPQHF.

In this sample, this clone turned up once. This chain links TRBV2 with TRBJ2-1; D remains ambiguous. The CDR3 has 11 amino acids. Germline values: CDR1 SNHLY, CDR2 FYNNEI. Trimming took off 8 bases at V and 7 bases at J, with 9 bases between the two ends. CDR3 region: CASLANNEQFF. For the CDR3, the DNA is TGTGCCAGCTTGGCCAATAATGAGCAGTTCTTC.

In this sample, this clone turned up once. This chain connects TRBV5-6 to TRBJ1-2; the match to TRBD1 covers 7 bases. The germline V gene encodes CDR1 SGHDT and CDR2 YYEEEE. V was pared by 0 bases and J by 4 bases, with 3 bases of the junction left unmatched. The CDR3 is 14 residues long. The CDR3 DNA reads TGTGCCAGCAGCTTGGCGCAGGGGGGCTATGGCTACACCTTC. This translates into CASSLAQGGYGYTF.

CDR3 in DNA: TGTGCCAGCTCGGTTTCACCAAGCAATCAGCCCCAGCATTTT. Its protein product is CASSVSPSNQPQHF. The chain employs TRBV7-8 and TRBJ1-5, with no clear D. The CDR3 contains 14 residues. V lost 8 bases and J lost 1, with 12 bases in between. Germline assignment: CDR1 SGHVS and CDR2 FQNEAQ.

The V gene is TRBV19, the J gene TRBJ2-7; a possible D gene is TRBD2 (7 bases). Germline values: CDR1 LNHDA, CDR2 SQIVND (reference sequence). Trimming took off 10 bases at V and 6 bases at J, with 16 bases between the two ends. CDR3 length equals 12 residues. In DNA form, the CDR3 reads TGTGCCATTGCGGGGGCGCTAGGCGAGCAGTACTTC. This sequence encodes CAIAGALGEQYF.

This chain connects TRBV7-8 to TRBJ1-2; D unclear. The CDR3 runs 14 residues. CDR1 SGHVS and CDR2 FQNEAQ come from the germline V gene. V was trimmed by 1 base and J by 6 bases, leaving 12 bases between them. DNA of the CDR3: TGTGCCAGCAGCTTAGAGACGGTGCGGGATGGCTACACCTTC. Amino acid sequence: CASSLETVRDGYTF.

This clone was observed a single time. The identical CDR3 is also encoded by other nucleotide sequences in the sample. In nucleotides, the CDR3 is TGTGCCAGCAGCCCTACCAGGAATGAGCAGTTCTTC. This sequence encodes CASSPTRNEQFF. The chain uses TRBV7-2 and TRBJ2-1; D uncertain. The V end was cut by 5 bases, the J end by 7 bases, with 9 bases between. This CDR3 has 12 residues. Germline CDR1 and CDR2: SGHTA and FQGNSA.

This chain connects TRBV28 to TRBJ1-5, with D perhaps matching TRBD1 (6 bases). The CDR3 has 17 residues. The V gene's germline CDR1 is MDHEN and CDR2 SYDVKM. Trimming cost V 3 bases and J 2 bases, with 17 bases left between them. DNA for the CDR3: TGTGCCAGCAGTTTTGCGGGTAGAGCAGGGGGCAATCAGCCCCAGCATTTT. Amino acid sequence: CASSFAGRAGGNQPQHF.

The chain combines TRBV5-4 with TRBJ1-1; TRBD1 is a possible D gene (6 bases). The germline V gene encodes CDR1 SGHNT and CDR2 YYREEE (reference sequence). This CDR3 has 13 residues. V gave up 7 bases and J gave up 7 bases, with 17 bases separating them. CDR3 bases: TGTGCCAGCCGCCAGCCAGGGGCGAATGAAGCTTTCTTT. The encoded protein is CASRQPGANEAFF.

J is TRBJ2-1 and V is TRBV14, with TRBD2 identical over 12 bases. The germline V gene encodes CDR1 SGHDN and CDR2 FVKESK. The length of the CDR3 is 15 residues. V was pared by 3 bases and J by 4 bases, with 1 base of the junction left unmatched. This CDR3 reads CASSHLAGGYNEQFF. DNA of the CDR3: TGTGCCAGCAGCCACCTAGCGGGAGGGTACAATGAGCAGTTCTTC.

This chain connects TRBV19 to TRBJ2-7; TRBD2 agrees at 9 bases. This CDR3 is 15 amino acids long. Trimming cost V 2 bases and J 4 bases; bases outside gene matches: 6. CDR1 is LNHDA, CDR2 SQIVND, per germline (reference sequence). This CDR3 reads CASSIRAGGPYEQYF. As DNA, the CDR3 is TGTGCCAGTAGTATACGGGCGGGAGGGCCGTACGAGCAGTACTTC.

The rearrangement joins TRBV3-1 (or the pseudogene TRBV3-2) to TRBJ2-2; 7 positions match TRBD1. Germline V gene data show CDR1 as LGHDT and CDR2 as YNNKEL (reference sequence). V was pared by 4 bases and J by 6 bases, with 8 bases of the junction left unmatched. The CDR3 sequence is 15 residues long. The CDR3 DNA sequence: TGTGCCAGCAGCCCTAGCCGACAGGGTTCCGGGGAGCTGTTTTTT. It specifies CASSPSRQGSGELFF.

A single count supports this clone. V is TRBV15 and J is TRBJ2-2; D may be TRBD2 (5 bases). Trimming cost V 1 base and J 4 bases, with 13 bases left between them. Germline V lookup: CDR1 LNHNV, CDR2 YYDKDF (reference sequence). The CDR3 covers 16 residues. The CDR3 sequence: CATSRVPGTGTGELFF. The CDR3 DNA follows: TGTGCCACCAGCAGAGTACCGGGAACGGGCACCGGGGAGCTGTTTTTT.

CDR3 nucleotide sequence: TGTGCCAGCAGCCCCGCCGGGAGCCAAGAGACCCAGTACTTC. Translated: CASSPAGSQETQYF. The J gene is TRBJ2-5, the V gene TRBV7-8, with D possibly being TRBD2 (6 bases). This CDR3 spans 14 amino acids. The germline gives CDR1 SGHVS, CDR2 FQNEAQ. Trimming cost V 5 bases and J 1 base, with 11 bases left between them.

The gene calls are TRBV29-1 and TRBJ2-5; a weak D match, TRBD2 (5 bases). Germline CDR1 is SQVTM and CDR2 is ANQGSEA. The V and J ends lost 3 bases and 5 bases respectively, with 7 bases between them. This CDR3 contains 11 residues. This CDR3 reads CSVDGGETQYF. The CDR3 bases are TGCAGCGTTGACGGAGGCGAGACCCAGTACTTC.

V gene TRBV18 combines with J gene TRBJ2-7, with no clear D. The CDR3 consists of 15 residues. CDR1 is KGHSH, CDR2 LQKENI, per germline. With 2 bases removed from V and 0 bases from J, the gap between germline ends came to 11 bases. In nucleotides, the CDR3 is TGTGCCAGCTCACCAGCTGTGCGGAGCTCCTACGAGCAGTACTTC. Its translation: CASSPAVRSSYEQYF.

This chain uses TRBV3-1 (or the pseudogene TRBV3-2) with TRBJ1-1, with 9 bases fitting TRBD1. V was pared by 6 bases and J by 6 bases, with 2 bases of the junction left unmatched. Germline V gene sequence: CDR1 LGHDT, CDR2 YNNKEL (reference sequence). The CDR3 totals 12 residues. CDR3 in amino acids: CASRQGAAEAFF. In nucleotides, the CDR3 is TGTGCCAGCAGACAGGGGGCCGCTGAAGCTTTCTTT.

This clone was recorded only once. This chain uses TRBV27 with TRBJ1-1; TRBD1 aligns across 9 bases. J was trimmed by 0 bases and V by 7 bases; bases with no gene match: 12. In germline, CDR1 is MNHEY, CDR2 SMNVEV (reference sequence). There are 17 residues in the CDR3. This chain's CDR3 is CASTYLPGQGVNTEAFF. CDR3 sequence (DNA): TGTGCCAGCACCTATTTACCGGGACAGGGTGTGAACACTGAAGCTTTCTTT.